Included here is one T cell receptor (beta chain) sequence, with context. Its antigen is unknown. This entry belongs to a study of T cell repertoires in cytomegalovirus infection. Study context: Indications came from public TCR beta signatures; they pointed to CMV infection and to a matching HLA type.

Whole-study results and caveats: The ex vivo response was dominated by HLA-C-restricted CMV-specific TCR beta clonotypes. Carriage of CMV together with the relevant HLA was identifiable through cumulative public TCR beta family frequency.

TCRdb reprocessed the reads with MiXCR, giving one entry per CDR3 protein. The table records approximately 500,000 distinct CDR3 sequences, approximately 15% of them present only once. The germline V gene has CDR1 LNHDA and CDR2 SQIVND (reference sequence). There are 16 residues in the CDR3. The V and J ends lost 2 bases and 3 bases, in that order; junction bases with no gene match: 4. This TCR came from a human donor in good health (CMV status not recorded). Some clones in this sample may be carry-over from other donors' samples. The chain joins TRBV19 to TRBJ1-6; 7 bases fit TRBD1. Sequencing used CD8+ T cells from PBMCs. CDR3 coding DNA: TGTGCCAGTAGTATACAGGGGGTGGACTATAATTCACCCCTCCACTTT. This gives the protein CASSIQGVDYNSPLHF.